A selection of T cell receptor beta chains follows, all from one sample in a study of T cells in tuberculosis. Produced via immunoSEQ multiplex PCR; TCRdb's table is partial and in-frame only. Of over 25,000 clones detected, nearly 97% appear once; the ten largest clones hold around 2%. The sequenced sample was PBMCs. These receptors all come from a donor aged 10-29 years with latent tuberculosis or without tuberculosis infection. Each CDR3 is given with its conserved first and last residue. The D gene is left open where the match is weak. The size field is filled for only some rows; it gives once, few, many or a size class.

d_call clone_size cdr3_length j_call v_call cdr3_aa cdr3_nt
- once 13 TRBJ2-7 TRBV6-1 CASSEIVVDEQYF TGTGCCAGCAGTGAAATCGTCGTAGACGAGCAGTACTTC
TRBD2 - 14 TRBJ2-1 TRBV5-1 CASSFPSGVNEQFF TGCGCCAGCAGCTTCCCTAGCGGGGTCAATGAGCAGTTCTTC
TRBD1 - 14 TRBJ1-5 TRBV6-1 CASRGQGTGQPQHF TGTGCCAGCAGAGGACAGGGAACGGGTCAGCCCCAGCATTTT
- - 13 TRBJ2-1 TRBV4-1 CASSQGGWDEQFF TGCGCCAGCAGCCAAGGAGGGTGGGATGAGCAGTTCTTC
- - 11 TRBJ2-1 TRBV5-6 CASSLSDEQFF TGTGCCAGCAGCTTATCCGATGAGCAGTTCTTC
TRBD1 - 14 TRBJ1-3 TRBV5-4 CASSPGGTVNTIYF TGTGCCAGCAGCCCGGGGGGGACAGTAAACACCATATATTTT
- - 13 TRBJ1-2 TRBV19 CASLGEWNYGYTF TGTGCCAGCTTAGGGGAATGGAACTATGGCTACACCTTC
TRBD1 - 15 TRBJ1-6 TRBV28 CASSFWTGGNSPLHF TGTGCCAGCAGTTTTTGGACAGGGGGTAATTCACCCCTCCACTTT
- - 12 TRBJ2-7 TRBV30 CAWSGGSYEQYF TGTGCCTGGAGTGGCGGCTCCTACGAGCAGTACTTC
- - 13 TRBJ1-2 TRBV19 CASSQGSMYGYTF TGTGCCAGTAGTCAGGGATCCATGTATGGCTACACCTTC
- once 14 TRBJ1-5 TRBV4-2 CASSHPRSGQPQHF TGTGCCAGCAGCCATCCCCGTAGCGGTCAGCCCCAGCATTTT
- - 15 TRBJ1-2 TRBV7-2 CASRANGGTNYGYTF TGTGCCAGCAGGGCCAACGGGGGGACTAACTATGGCTACACCTTC
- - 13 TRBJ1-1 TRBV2 CASRRGGSAEAFF TGTGCCAGCAGAAGGGGAGGGAGCGCTGAAGCTTTCTTT
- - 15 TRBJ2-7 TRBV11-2 CASSAHPGSSYEQYF TGTGCCAGCAGCGCTCATCCGGGATCCTCCTACGAGCAGTACTTC
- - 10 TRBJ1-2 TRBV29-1 CSVHRNGYTF TGCAGCGTTCACAGAAATGGCTACACCTTC
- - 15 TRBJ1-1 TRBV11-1 CASSSPVGGNTEAFF TGTGCCAGCAGCTCCCCGGTGGGGGGGAACACTGAAGCTTTCTTT
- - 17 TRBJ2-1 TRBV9 CASSHNPGQSSYNEQFF TGTGCCAGCAGCCATAATCCGGGACAATCCTCCTACAATGAGCAGTTCTTC
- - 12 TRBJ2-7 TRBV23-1 CASSQSGGEQYF TGCGCCAGCAGTCAATCAGGGGGCGAGCAGTACTTC
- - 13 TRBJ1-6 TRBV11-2 CASSPSGNSPLHF TGTGCCAGCAGTCCTTCAGGGAATTCACCCCTCCACTTT
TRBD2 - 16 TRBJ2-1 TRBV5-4 CASSLGTSGRVYEQFF TGTGCCAGCAGCCTCGGGACTAGCGGGAGGGTATATGAGCAGTTCTTC
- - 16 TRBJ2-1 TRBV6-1 CASSDFPGGSYNEQFF TGTGCCAGCAGTGATTTTCCTGGCGGATCCTACAATGAGCAGTTCTTC
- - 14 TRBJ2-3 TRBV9 CASSAGSAPDTQYF TGTGCCAGCAGCGCAGGTTCAGCCCCAGATACGCAGTATTTT
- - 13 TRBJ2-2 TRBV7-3 CASSLLLSGELFF TGTGCCAGCAGCTTACTATTGTCCGGGGAGCTGTTTTTT
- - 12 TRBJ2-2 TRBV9 CASSVKEGELFF TGTGCCAGCAGCGTCAAGGAGGGGGAGCTGTTTTTT
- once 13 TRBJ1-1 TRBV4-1 CASSQGSNTEAFF TGCGCCAGCAGCCAAGGGAGTAACACTGAAGCTTTCTTT
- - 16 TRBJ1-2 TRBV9 CASSAFSQVPEGGYTF TGTGCCAGCAGCGCATTTTCACAGGTCCCCGAAGGGGGCTACACCTTC
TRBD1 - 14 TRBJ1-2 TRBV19 CASSSMTGGYGYTF TGTGCCAGTAGTTCAATGACAGGGGGCTATGGCTACACCTTC